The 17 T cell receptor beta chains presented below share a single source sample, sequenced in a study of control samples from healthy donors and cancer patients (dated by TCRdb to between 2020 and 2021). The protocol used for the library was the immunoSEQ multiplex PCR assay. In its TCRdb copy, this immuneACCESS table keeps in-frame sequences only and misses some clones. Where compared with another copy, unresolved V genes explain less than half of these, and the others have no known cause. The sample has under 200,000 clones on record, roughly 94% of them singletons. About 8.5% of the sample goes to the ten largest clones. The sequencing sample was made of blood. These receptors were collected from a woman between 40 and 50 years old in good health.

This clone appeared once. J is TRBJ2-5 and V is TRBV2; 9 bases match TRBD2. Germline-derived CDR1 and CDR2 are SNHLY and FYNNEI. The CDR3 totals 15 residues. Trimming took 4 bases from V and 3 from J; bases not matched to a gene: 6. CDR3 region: CASSVMGLAKETQYF. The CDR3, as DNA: TGTGCCAGCAGTGTAATGGGACTAGCCAAAGAGACCCAGTACTTC.

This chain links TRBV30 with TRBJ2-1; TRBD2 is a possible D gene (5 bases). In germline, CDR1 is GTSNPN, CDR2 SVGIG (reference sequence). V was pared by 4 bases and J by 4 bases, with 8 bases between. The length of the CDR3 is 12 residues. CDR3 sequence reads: CAWKSGYNEQFF. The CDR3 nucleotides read TGTGCCTGGAAGAGCGGTTACAATGAGCAGTTCTTC.

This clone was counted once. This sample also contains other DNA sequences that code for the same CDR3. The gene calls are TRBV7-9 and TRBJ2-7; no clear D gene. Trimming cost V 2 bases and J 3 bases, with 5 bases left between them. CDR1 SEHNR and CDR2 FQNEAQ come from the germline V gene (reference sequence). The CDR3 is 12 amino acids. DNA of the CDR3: TGTGCCAGCAGCTTAAGTGGCTACGAGCAGTACTTC. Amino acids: CASSLSGYEQYF.

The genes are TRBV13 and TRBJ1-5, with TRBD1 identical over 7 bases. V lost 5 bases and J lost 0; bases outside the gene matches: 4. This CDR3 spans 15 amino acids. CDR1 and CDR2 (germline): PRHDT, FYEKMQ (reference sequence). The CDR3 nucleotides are TGTGCCAGCAGCGGAGGGACAGATAGCAATCAGCCCCAGCATTTT. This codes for CASSGGTDSNQPQHF.

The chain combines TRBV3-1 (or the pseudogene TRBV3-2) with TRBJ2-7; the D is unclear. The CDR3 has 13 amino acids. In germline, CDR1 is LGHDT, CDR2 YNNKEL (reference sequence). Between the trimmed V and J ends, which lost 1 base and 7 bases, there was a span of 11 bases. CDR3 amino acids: CASSQGLDGEQYF. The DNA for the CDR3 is TGTGCCAGCAGCCAAGGGCTCGACGGAGAGCAGTACTTC.

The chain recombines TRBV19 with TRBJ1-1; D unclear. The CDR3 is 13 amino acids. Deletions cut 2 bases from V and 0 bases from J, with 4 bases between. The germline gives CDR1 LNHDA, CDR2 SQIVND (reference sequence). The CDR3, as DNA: TGTGCCAGTAGTATAATGGTGAACACTGAAGCTTTCTTT. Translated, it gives CASSIMVNTEAFF.

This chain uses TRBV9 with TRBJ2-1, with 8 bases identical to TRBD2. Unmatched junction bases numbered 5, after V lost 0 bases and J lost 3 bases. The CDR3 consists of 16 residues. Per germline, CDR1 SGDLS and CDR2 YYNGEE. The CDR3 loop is CASSVEMSGGYNEQFF. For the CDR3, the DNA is TGTGCCAGCAGCGTAGAGATGAGCGGGGGCTACAATGAGCAGTTCTTC.

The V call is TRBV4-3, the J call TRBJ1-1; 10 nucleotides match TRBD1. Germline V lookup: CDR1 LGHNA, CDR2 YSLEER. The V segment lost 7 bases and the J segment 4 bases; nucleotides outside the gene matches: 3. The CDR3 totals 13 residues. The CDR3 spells CASIGDRGTEAFF. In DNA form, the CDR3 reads TGCGCCAGCATCGGGGACAGGGGCACTGAAGCTTTCTTT.

The CDR3 loop reads CASSQDTGSGELFF. CDR3 coding DNA: TGCGCCAGCAGCCAAGATACAGGGTCCGGGGAGCTGTTTTTT. The V and J genes are TRBV4-3 and TRBJ2-2; tentative D call: TRBD1 (6 bases). The V gene lost 0 bases and the J gene lost 6 bases, with 8 bases spanning the gap. Germline lookup yields CDR1 LGHNA and CDR2 YSLEER. The CDR3 length is 14 residues.

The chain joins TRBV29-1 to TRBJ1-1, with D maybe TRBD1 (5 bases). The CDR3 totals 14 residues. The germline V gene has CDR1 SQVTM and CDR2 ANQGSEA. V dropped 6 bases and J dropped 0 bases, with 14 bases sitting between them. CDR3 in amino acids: CSVSETEMNTEAFF. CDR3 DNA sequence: TGCAGCGTCTCTGAGACAGAAATGAACACTGAAGCTTTCTTT.

CDR3 DNA sequence: TGTGCCAGCACCCTCGGGCTTGGAAACACCATATATTTT. Translated, it gives CASTLGLGNTIYF. The J gene is TRBJ1-3, the V gene TRBV6-5; no clear D. Germline CDR1 and CDR2: MNHEY and SVGAGI. The CDR3 loop spans 13 amino acids. The V end lost 7 bases, the J end lost 3 bases, and 10 bases lay between the germline ends.

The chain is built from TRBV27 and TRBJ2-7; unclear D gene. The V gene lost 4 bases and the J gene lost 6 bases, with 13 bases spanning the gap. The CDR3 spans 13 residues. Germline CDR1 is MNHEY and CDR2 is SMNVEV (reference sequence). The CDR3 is CASSSRQTAEQYF. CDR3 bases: TGTGCCAGCAGTTCACGGCAGACGGCCGAGCAGTACTTC.

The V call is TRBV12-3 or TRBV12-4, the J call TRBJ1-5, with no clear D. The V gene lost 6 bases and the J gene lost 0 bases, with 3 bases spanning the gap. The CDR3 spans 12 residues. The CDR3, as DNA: TGTGCCAGCAGAAATAGCAATCAGCCCCAGCATTTT. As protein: CASRNSNQPQHF.

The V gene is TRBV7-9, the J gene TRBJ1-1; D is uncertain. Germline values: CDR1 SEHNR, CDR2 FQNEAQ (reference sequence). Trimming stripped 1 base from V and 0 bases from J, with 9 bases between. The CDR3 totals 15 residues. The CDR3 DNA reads TGTGCCAGCAGCTTAGAAGGCATCGTGAACACTGAAGCTTTCTTT. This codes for CASSLEGIVNTEAFF.

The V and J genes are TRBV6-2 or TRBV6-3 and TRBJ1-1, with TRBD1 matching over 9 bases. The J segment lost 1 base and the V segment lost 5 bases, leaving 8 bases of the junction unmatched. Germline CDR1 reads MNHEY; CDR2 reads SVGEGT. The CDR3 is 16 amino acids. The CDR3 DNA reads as TGTGCCAGCAGTGGGAATGACAGGGGGAGGAACACTGAAGCTTTCTTT. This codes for CASSGNDRGRNTEAFF.

This chain's CDR3 is CAWSVQLTNTEAFF. The CDR3 coding sequence is TGTGCCTGGAGTGTACAACTTACGAACACTGAAGCTTTCTTT. V gene TRBV30 combines with J gene TRBJ1-1; unclear D gene. V lost 0 bases, J lost 1 base, and 9 bases lay in between. The CDR3 extends over 14 amino acids. The germline V gene has CDR1 GTSNPN and CDR2 SVGIG (reference sequence).

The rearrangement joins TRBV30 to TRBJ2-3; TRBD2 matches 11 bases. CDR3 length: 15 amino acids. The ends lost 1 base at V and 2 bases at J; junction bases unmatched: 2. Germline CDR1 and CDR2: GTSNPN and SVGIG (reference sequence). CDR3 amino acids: CAWSGLAGYTDTQYF. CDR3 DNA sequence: TGTGCCTGGAGTGGACTAGCGGGATACACAGATACGCAGTATTTT.